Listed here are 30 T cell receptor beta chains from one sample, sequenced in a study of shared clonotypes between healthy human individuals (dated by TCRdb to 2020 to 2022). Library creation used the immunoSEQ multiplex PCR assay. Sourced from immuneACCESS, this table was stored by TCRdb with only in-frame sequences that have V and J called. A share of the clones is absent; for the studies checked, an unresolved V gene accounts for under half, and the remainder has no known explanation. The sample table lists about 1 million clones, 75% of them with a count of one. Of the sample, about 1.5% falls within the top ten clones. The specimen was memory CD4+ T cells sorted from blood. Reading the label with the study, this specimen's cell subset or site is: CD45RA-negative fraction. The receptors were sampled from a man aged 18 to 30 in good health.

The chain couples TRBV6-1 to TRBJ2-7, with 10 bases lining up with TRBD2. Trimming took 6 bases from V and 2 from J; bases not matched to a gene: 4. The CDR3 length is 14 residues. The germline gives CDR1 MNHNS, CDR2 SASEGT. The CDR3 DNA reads TGTGCCAGCAGCCCTAGCGGGAGTACCTACGAGCAGTACTTC. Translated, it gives CASSPSGSTYEQYF.

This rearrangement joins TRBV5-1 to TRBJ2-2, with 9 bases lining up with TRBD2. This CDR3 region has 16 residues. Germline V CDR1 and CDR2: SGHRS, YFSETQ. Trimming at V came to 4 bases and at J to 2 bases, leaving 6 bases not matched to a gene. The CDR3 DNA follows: TGCGCCAGCAGCCTCCGGACTAGCGCTAACACCGGGGAGCTGTTTTTT. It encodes CASSLRTSANTGELFF.

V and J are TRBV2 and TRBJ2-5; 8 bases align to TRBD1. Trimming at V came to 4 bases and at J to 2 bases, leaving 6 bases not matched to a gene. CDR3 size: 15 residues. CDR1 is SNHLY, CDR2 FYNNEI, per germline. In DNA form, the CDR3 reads TGTGCCAGCAGTGCCACAGGGGGTTCTCAAGAGACCCAGTACTTC. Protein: CASSATGGSQETQYF.

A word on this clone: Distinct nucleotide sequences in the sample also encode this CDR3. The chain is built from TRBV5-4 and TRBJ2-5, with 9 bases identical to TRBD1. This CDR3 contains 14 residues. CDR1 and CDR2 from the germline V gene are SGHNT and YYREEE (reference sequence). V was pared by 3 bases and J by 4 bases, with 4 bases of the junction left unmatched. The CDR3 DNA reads TGTGCCAGCAGCTCCACAGGGGGCCGAGAGACCCAGTACTTC. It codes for CASSSTGGRETQYF.

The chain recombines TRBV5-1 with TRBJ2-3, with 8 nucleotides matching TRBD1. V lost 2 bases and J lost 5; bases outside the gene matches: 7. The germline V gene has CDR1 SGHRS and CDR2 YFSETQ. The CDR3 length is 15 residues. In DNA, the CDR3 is TGCGCCAGCAGCTTCTCCGGGACAGGAAAAGATACGCAGTATTTT. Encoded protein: CASSFSGTGKDTQYF. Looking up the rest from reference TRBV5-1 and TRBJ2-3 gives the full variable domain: KAGVTQTPRYLIKTRGQQVTLSCSPISGHRSVSWYQQTPGQGLQFLFEYFSETQRNKGNFPGRFSGRQFSNSRSEMNVSTLELGDSALYLCASSFSGTGKDTQYFGPGTRLTVL.

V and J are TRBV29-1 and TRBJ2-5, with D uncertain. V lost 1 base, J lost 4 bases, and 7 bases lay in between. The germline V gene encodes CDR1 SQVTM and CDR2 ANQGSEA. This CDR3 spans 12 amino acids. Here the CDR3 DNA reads TGCAGCGTTGAAGTTTTGCTAGAGACCCAGTACTTC. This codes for CSVEVLLETQYF.

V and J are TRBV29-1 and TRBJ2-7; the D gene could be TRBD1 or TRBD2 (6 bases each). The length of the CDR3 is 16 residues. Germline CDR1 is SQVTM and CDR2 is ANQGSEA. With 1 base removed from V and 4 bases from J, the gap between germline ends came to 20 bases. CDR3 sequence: CSVEGTGAGDIYEQYF. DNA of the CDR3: TGCAGCGTTGAAGGGACGGGGGCAGGGGATATTTACGAGCAGTACTTC.

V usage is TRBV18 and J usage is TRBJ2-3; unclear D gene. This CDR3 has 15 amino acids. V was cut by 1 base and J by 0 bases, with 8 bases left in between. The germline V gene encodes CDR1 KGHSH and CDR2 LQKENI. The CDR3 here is CASSPLVVSTDTQYF. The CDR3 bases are TGTGCCAGCTCACCACTGGTAGTCAGCACAGATACGCAGTATTTT.

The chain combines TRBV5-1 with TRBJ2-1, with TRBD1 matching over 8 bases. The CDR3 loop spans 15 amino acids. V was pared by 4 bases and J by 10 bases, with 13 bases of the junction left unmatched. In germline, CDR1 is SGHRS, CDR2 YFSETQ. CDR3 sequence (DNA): TGCGCCAGCAGCGCCGGGACAGGTTTTCAATGGGAGCAGTTCTTC. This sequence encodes CASSAGTGFQWEQFF.

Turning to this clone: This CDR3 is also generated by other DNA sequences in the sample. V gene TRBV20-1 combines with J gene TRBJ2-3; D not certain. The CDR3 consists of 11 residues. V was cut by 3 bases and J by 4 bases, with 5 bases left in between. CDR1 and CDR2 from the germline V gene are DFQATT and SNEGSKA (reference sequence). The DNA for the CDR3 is TGCAGTGCTAGGCTCGCAGATACGCAGTATTTT. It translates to CSARLADTQYF.

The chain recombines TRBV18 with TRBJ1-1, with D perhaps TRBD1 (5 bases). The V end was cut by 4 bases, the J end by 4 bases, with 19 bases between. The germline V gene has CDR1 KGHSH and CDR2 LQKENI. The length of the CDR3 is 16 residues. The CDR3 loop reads CASSRGQAQEGTEAFF. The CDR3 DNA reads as TGTGCCAGCTCACGGGGCCAAGCACAAGAAGGCACTGAAGCTTTCTTT. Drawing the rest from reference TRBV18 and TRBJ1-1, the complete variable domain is NAGVMQNPRHLVRRRGQEARLRCSPMKGHSHVYWYRQLPEEGLKFMVYLQKENIIDESGMPKERFSAEFPKEGPSILRIQQVVRGDSAAYFCASSRGQAQEGTEAFFGQGTRLTVV.

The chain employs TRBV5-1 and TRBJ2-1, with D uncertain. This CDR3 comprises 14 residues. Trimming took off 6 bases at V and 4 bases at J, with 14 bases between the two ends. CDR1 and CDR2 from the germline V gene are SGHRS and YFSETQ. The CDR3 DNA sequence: TGCGCCAGCATCAGAGACCAATCTTACAATGAGCAGTTCTTC. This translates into CASIRDQSYNEQFF.

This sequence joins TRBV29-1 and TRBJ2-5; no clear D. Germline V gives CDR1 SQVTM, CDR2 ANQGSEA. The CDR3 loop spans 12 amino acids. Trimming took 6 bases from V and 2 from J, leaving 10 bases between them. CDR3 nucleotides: TGCAGCGTACGGCAGACTCAAGAGACCCAGTACTTC. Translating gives CSVRQTQETQYF.

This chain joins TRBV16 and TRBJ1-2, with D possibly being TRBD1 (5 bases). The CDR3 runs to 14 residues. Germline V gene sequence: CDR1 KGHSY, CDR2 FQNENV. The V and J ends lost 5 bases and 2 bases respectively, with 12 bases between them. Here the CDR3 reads CASSSSPGNYGYTF. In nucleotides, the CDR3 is TGTGCCAGCAGCTCCTCGCCAGGGAACTATGGCTACACCTTC.

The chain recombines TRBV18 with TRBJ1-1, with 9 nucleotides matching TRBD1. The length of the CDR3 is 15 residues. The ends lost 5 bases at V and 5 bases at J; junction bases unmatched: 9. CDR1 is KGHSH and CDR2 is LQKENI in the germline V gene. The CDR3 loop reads CASSVGTGSGTEAFF. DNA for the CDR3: TGTGCCAGCTCAGTCGGGACAGGGTCTGGAACTGAAGCTTTCTTT. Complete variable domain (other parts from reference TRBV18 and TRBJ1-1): NAGVMQNPRHLVRRRGQEARLRCSPMKGHSHVYWYRQLPEEGLKFMVYLQKENIIDESGMPKERFSAEFPKEGPSILRIQQVVRGDSAAYFCASSVGTGSGTEAFFGQGTRLTVV.

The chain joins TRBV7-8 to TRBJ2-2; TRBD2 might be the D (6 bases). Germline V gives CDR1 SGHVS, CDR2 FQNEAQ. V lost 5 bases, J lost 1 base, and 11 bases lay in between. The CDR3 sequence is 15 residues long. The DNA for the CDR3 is TGTGCCAGCAGCCTGGGGGGACGGAACACCGGGGAGCTGTTTTTT. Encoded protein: CASSLGGRNTGELFF.

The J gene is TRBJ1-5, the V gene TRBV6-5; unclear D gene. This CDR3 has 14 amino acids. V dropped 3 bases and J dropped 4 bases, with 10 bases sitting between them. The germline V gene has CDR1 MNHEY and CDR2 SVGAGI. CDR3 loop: CASSYLEANQPQHF. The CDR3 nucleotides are TGTGCCAGCAGTTATCTAGAGGCTAATCAGCCCCAGCATTTT.

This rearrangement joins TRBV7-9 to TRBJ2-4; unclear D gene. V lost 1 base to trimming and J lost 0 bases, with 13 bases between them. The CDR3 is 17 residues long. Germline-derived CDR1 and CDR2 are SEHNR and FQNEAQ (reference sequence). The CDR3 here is CASSLDDLWLAKNIQYF. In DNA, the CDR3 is TGTGCCAGCAGCTTAGATGACTTATGGTTAGCCAAAAACATTCAGTACTTC.

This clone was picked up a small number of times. The CDR3 loop is CASSNVLSSTYNEQFF. Here the CDR3 DNA reads TGTGCCAGCAGTAACGTACTGTCCTCTACCTACAATGAGCAGTTCTTC. V usage is TRBV9 and J usage is TRBJ2-1; D is ambiguous. The germline V and J ends were trimmed by 5 bases and 2 bases, with 17 bases remaining between them. This CDR3 comprises 16 residues. The V gene's germline CDR1 is SGDLS and CDR2 YYNGEE.

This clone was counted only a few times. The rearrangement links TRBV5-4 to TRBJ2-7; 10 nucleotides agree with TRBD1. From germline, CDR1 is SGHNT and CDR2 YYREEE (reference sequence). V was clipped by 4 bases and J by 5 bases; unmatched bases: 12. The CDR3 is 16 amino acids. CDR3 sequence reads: CASSHSLDRGSHEQYF. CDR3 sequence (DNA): TGTGCCAGCAGCCACTCGTTGGACAGGGGGTCCCACGAGCAGTACTTC.

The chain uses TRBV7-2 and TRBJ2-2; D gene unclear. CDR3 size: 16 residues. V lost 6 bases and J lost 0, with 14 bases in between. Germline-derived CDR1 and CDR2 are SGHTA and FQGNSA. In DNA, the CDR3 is TGTGCCAGCAGGATACCAGGTCCCTCGAACACCGGGGAGCTGTTTTTT. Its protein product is CASRIPGPSNTGELFF.

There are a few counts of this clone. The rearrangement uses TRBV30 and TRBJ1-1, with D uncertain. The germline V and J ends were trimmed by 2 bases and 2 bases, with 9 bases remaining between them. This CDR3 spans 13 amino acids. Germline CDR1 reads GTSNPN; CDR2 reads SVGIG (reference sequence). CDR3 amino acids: CAWSRQINTEAFF. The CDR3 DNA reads TGTGCCTGGAGTAGGCAGATCAACACTGAAGCTTTCTTT.

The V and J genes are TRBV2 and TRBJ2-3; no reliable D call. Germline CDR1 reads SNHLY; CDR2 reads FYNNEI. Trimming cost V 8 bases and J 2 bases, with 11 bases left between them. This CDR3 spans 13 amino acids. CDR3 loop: CASQLESTDTQYF. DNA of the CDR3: TGTGCCAGCCAACTCGAATCCACAGATACGCAGTATTTT.

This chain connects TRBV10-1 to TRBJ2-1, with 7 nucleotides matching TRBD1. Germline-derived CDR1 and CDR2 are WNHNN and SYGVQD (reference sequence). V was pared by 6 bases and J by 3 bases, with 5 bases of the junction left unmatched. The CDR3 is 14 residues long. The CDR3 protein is CASSRDSYYNEQFF. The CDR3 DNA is TGCGCCAGCAGCCGGGACAGCTACTACAATGAGCAGTTCTTC.

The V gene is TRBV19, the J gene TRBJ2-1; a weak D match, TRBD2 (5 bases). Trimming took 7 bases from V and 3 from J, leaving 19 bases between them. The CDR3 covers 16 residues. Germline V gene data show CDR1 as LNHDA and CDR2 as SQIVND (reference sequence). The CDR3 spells CASTLRSGAYYNEQFF. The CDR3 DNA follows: TGTGCCAGTACCCTTCGGAGCGGAGCCTACTACAATGAGCAGTTCTTC. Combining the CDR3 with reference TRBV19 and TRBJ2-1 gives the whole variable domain DGGITQSPKYLFRKEGQNVTLSCEQNLNHDAMYWYRQDPGQGLRLIYYSQIVNDFQKGDIAEGYSVSREKKESFPLTVTSAQKNPTAFYLCASTLRSGAYYNEQFFGPGTRLTVL.

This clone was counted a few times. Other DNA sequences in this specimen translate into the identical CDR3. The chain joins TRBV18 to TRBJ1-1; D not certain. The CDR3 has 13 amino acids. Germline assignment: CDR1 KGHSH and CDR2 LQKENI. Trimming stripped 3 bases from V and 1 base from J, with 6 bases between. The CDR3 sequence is CASSPDKNTEAFF. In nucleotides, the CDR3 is TGTGCCAGCTCACCCGACAAGAACACTGAAGCTTTCTTT.

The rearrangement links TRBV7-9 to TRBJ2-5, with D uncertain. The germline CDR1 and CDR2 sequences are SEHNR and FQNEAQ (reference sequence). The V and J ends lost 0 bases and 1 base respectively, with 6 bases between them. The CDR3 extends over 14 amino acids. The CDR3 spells CASSLAGFQETQYF. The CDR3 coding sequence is TGTGCCAGCAGCTTAGCAGGCTTCCAAGAGACCCAGTACTTC.

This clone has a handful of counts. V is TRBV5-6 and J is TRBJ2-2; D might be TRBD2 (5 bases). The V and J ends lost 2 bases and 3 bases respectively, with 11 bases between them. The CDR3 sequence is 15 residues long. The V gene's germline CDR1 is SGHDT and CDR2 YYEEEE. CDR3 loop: CASSLGLAHTGELFF. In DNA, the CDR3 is TGTGCCAGCAGCTTAGGTCTAGCTCACACCGGGGAGCTGTTTTTT.

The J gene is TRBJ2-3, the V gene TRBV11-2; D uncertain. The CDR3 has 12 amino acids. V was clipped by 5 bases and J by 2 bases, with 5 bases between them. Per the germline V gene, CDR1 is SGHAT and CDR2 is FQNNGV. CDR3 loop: CASSTSTDTQYF. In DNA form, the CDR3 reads TGTGCCAGCAGCACATCCACAGATACGCAGTATTTT.

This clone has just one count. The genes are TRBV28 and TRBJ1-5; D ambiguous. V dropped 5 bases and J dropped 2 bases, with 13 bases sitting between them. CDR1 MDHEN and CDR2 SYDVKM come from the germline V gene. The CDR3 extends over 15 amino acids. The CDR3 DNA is TGTGCCAGCAGTCCGGGCAGGTGGGGCAATCAGCCCCAGCATTTT. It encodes CASSPGRWGNQPQHF.